The text below deals with one T cell receptor beta chain. The antigen is unknown. Expressed TCRB transcripts got sequenced, as all isolated RNA was reverse transcribed. Clones were read by immunoSEQ multiplex PCR, and TCRdb kept only the in-frame ones, dropping some. The sample shows some 700,000 clones, roughly 12% of them seen only once. The CDR3 is made up of 16 amino acids. Germline CDR1 and CDR2: SGHAT and FQNNGV. The V segment lost 3 bases and the J segment 2 bases; nucleotides outside the gene matches: 10. This entry is derived from a study of beta chain features in type 1 diabetes. Broader study findings: All four CD4+ subsets of Type 1 diabetes patients contained TCRB CDR3s that were moderately but significantly shorter.

This receptor was identified in a man between 18 and 35 years old with type 1 diabetes. Sequencing was carried out using naive CD4+ T cells from blood. The chain joins TRBV11-2 to TRBJ2-7, with 7 bases identical to TRBD2. CDR3 nucleotide sequence: TGTGCCAGCAGCTTTGGTGTGATCCGGGGGGCCTACGAGCAGTACTTC. Amino acids: CASSFGVIRGAYEQYF.